This T cell receptor beta chain was profiled in a study of control samples from healthy donors and cancer patients. Method: immunoSEQ multiplex PCR; TCRdb's copy keeps in-frame clones and lacks some. The sample yields around 150,000 clones, nearly 96% seen once. Trimming took 1 base from V and 1 from J; bases not matched to a gene: 5. CDR1 is SGHDT and CDR2 is YYEEEE in the germline V gene. The CDR3 sequence is 16 residues long. This chain connects TRBV5-6 to TRBJ2-1; 7 nucleotides line up with TRBD2. Material: blood. This receptor was identified in a woman aged 25 to 39 in good health. The CDR3 nucleotides read TGTGCCAGCAGCTTGCGGCTAGCGGTATCCTACAATGAGCAGTTCTTC. It translates to CASSLRLAVSYNEQFF. The full variable domain, its missing parts supplied by reference TRBV5-6 and TRBJ2-1, is DAGVTQSPTHLIKTRGQQVTLRCSPKSGHDTVSWYQQALGQGPQFIFQYYEEEERQRGNFPDRFSGHQFPNYSSELNVNALLLGDSALYLCASSLRLAVSYNEQFFGPGTRLTVL.